This T cell receptor (beta chain) was recorded in a study of CD8+CD57+ T cells in acquired aplastic anemia. This CDR3 region has 12 residues. Germline V CDR1 and CDR2: SNHLY, FYNNEI. The V end was cut by 6 bases, the J end by 4 bases, with 10 bases between. CDR3 and TCR beta VDJ profiling relied on genomic DNA as the template. TCRdb recomputed calls from the reads with MiXCR, one row per CDR3 protein. Among some 190,000 distinct CDR3 sequences listed, around 59% were seen once. This clonotype was observed many times. The chain uses TRBV2 and TRBJ2-7; TRBD1 might be the D (6 bases). This sequence originates from a human donor in good health, serving as a control. Sequencing was performed on sorted CD4+, CD8+, or CD8+CD57+ T cells (not recorded which) from PBMCs. CDR3 bases: TGTGCCAGCAGGGAGGACAGTTACGAGCAGTACTTC. Translating it yields CASREDSYEQYF.